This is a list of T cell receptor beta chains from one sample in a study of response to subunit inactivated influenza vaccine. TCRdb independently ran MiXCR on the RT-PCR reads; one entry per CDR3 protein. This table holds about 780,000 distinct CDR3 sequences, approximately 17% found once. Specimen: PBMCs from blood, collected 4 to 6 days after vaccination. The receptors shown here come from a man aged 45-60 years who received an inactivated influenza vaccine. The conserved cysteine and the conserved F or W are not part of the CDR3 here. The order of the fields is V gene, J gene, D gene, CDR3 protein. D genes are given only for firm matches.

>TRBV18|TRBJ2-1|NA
ASSPPSGRRSYNEQF
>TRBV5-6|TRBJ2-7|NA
ASSLGPAVTYEQY
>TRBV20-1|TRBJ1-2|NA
SAHQTGWDYGYT
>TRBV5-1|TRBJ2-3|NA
ATSSLGTDTQY
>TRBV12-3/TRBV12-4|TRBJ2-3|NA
ASSPQSSSDTQY
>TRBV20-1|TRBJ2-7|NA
SARDGQSSYEQY
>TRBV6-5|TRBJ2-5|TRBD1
ASSYGTGSTETQY
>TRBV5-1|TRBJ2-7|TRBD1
ASSPSGTGGPLAYEQY
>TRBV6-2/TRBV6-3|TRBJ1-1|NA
ASRGTGGRRNTEAF
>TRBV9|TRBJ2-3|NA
ASIVYGDTQY
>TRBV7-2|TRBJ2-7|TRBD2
ASSPPSGAAYEQY
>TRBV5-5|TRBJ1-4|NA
ASSPSSRGGEKLF
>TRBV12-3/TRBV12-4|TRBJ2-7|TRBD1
ASSPQTGALY
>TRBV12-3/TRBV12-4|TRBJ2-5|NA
ASSPTGPQY
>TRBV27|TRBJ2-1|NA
ASSLSSGPWDEQF
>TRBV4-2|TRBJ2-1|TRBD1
ASSQETGTAYNEQF
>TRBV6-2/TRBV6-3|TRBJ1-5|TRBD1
ASSYSKGARSNQPQH
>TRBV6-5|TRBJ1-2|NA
ASSYKLGGRGGYT
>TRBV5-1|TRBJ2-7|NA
ASSLYAQDTYEQY
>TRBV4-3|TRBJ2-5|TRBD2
ASSLVAGPGETQY